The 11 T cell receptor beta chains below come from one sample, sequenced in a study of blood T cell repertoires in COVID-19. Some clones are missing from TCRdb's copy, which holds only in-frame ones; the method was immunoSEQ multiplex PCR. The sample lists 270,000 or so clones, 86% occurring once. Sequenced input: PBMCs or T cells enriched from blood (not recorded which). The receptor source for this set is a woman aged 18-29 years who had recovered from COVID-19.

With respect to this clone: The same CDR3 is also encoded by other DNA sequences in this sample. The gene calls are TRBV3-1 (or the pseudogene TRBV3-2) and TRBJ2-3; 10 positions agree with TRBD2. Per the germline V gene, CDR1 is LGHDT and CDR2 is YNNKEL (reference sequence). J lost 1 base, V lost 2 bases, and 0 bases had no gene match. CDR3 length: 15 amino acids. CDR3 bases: TGTGCCAGCAGCCAACTAGCGGGGGGCACAGATACGCAGTATTTT. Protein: CASSQLAGGTDTQYF.

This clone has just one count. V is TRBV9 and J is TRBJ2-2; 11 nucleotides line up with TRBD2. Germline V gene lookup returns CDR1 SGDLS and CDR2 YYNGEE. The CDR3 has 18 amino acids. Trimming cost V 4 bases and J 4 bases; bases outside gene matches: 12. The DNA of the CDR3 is TGTGCCAGCAGCCAAGACATAGTGGGACTAGCGGCCACCGGGGAGCTGTTTTTT. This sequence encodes CASSQDIVGLAATGELFF.

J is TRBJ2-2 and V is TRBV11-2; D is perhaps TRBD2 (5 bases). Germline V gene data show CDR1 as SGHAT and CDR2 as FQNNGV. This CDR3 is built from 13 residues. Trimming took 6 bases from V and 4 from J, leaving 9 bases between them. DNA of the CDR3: TGTGCCAGCAGTCCTAGCCGCACCGGGGAGCTGTTTTTT. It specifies CASSPSRTGELFF.

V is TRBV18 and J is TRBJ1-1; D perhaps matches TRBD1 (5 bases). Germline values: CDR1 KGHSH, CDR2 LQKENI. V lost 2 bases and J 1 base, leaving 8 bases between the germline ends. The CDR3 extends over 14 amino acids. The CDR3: CASSPLTENTEAFF. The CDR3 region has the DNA TGTGCCAGCTCACCATTGACAGAGAACACTGAAGCTTTCTTT.

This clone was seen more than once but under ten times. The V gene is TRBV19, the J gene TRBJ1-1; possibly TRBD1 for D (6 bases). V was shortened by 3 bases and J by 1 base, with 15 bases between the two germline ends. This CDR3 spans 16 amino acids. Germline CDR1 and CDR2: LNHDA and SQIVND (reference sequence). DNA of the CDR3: TGTGCCAGTAGTATCCTAACAGGGTTCCCGAACACTGAAGCTTTCTTT. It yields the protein CASSILTGFPNTEAFF.

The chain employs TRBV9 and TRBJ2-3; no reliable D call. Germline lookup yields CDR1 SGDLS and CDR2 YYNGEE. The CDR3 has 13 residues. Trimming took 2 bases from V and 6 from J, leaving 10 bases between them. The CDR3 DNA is TGTGCCAGCAGCGTCCGGGTGACGGATACGCAGTATTTT. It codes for CASSVRVTDTQYF.

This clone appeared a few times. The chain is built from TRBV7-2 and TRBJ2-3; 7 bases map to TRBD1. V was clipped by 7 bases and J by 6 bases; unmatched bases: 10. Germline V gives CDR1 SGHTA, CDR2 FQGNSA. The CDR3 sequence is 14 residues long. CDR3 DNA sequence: TGTGCCAGCATTCCAAAGGGGGCCGTTGATACGCAGTATTTT. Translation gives CASIPKGAVDTQYF.

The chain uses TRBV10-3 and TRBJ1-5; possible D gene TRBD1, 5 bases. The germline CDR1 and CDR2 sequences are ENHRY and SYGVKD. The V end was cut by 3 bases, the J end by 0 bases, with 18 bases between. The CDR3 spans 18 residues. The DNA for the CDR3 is TGTGCCATCAGTGATAGTCTGCAGGGAACGATTAGCAATCAGCCCCAGCATTTT. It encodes CAISDSLQGTISNQPQHF.

CDR3 bases: TGTGCCAGCAACCCGACGGGGACAGAAATAGAGACCCAGTACTTC. As protein: CASNPTGTEIETQYF. The gene calls are TRBV11-2 and TRBJ2-5, with TRBD1 identical over 7 bases. In germline, CDR1 is SGHAT, CDR2 FQNNGV. The CDR3 totals 15 residues. Trimming removed 7 bases from V and 4 bases from J; junction bases left unmatched: 12.

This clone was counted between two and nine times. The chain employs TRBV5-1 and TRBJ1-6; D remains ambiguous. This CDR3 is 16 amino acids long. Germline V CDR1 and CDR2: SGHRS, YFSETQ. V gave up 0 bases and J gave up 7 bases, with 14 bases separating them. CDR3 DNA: TGCGCCAGCAGCTTGGAACTAGGGAGTACGAATTCACCCCTCCACTTT. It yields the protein CASSLELGSTNSPLHF.

This CDR3 reads CASSADLAGGHQPQHF. The CDR3 DNA reads TGTGCCAGCAGCGCGGACCTGGCAGGGGGCCATCAGCCCCAGCATTTT. V usage is TRBV7-9 and J usage is TRBJ1-5; 8 bases align to TRBD1. CDR1 and CDR2 (germline): SEHNR, FQNEAQ (reference sequence). The length of the CDR3 is 16 residues. The trim removed 5 bases at V and 5 bases at J, leaving 11 bases unmatched.